Listed here are 16 T cell receptor beta chains from one sample, sequenced in a study of monozygotic twins with cystic fibrosis. TCRdb keeps only in-frame clones here, not all; method: immunoSEQ multiplex PCR. The table shows 30,000 to 35,000 clones, with roughly 96% occurring only once. The sample comprised blood. The receptors stem from a girl aged 2-10 years with cystic fibrosis.

This clone has just one count. This rearrangement joins TRBV10-3 to TRBJ2-7; TRBD2 matches at 9 bases. J gave up 6 bases and V 6 bases, and 6 bases lay outside the gene matches. The CDR3 consists of 13 residues. Germline V gives CDR1 ENHRY, CDR2 SYGVKD. CDR3 sequence (DNA): TGTGCCATCAGGGCTAGCGGGATTATCGAGCAGTACTTC. Encoded protein: CAIRASGIIEQYF.

The V gene is TRBV15, the J gene TRBJ2-6; D not resolved. CDR1 is LNHNV and CDR2 is YYDKDF in the germline V gene (reference sequence). The ends were cut back, 3 bases at V and 0 bases at J, with 9 bases in the middle. The CDR3 has 16 amino acids. The CDR3 reads CATSREPISGANVLTF. The DNA for the CDR3 is TGTGCCACCAGCAGGGAACCAATCTCTGGGGCCAACGTCCTGACTTTC.

This chain links TRBV6-5 with TRBJ1-3; the D is unclear. The length of the CDR3 is 15 residues. Trimming pared 4 bases from V and 0 bases from J, leaving 10 bases between. Germline CDR1 MNHEY, CDR2 SVGAGI. The CDR3 DNA sequence: TGTGCCAGCAGTTTTAGCCTATACTCTGGAAACACCATATATTTT. Protein product: CASSFSLYSGNTIYF.

V gene TRBV28 combines with J gene TRBJ1-5, with TRBD1 matching over 7 bases. Germline-derived CDR1 and CDR2 are MDHEN and SYDVKM. This CDR3 region has 15 residues. The trim removed 1 base at V and 6 bases at J, leaving 6 bases unmatched. The CDR3 reads CASSLSGGRSQPQHF. CDR3 nucleotide sequence: TGTGCCAGCAGTTTATCAGGGGGACGGAGTCAGCCCCAGCATTTT.

The rearrangement joins TRBV30 to TRBJ1-1; D gene uncertain. CDR3 length equals 13 residues. Trimming pared 2 bases from V and 1 base from J, leaving 8 bases between. Germline lookup yields CDR1 GTSNPN and CDR2 SVGIG (reference sequence). The CDR3 protein is CAWSRQTNTEAFF. CDR3 coding DNA: TGTGCCTGGAGTAGGCAGACGAACACTGAAGCTTTCTTT.

The genes are TRBV27 and TRBJ2-3, with TRBD2 matching over 12 bases. Trimming removed 6 bases from V and 3 bases from J; junction bases left unmatched: 4. There are 15 residues in the CDR3. From germline, CDR1 is MNHEY and CDR2 SMNVEV (reference sequence). The CDR3 DNA sequence: TGTGCCAGCAGATCTAGCGGGAGGGAAACAGATACGCAGTATTTT. This codes for CASRSSGRETDTQYF.

This clone has only one observation. The chain recombines TRBV5-8 with TRBJ1-5; D is perhaps TRBD1 (5 bases). The CDR3 runs 13 residues. CDR1 and CDR2 from the germline V gene are SGHTS and YDEGEE. V lost 5 bases, J lost 6 bases, and 12 bases lay in between. CDR3 bases: TGTGCCAGCAGGCCGGAGGGGAGTCAGCCCCAGCATTTT. It translates to CASRPEGSQPQHF.

This rearrangement joins TRBV5-1 to TRBJ2-3; weak D call: TRBD2 (6 bases). The CDR3 extends over 15 amino acids. V lost 0 bases and J 2 bases, leaving 10 bases between the germline ends. Germline CDR1 and CDR2: SGHRS and YFSETQ. The CDR3 loop is CASSLGLEYTDTQYF. CDR3 coding DNA: TGCGCCAGCAGCTTGGGACTAGAATACACAGATACGCAGTATTTT.

The chain employs TRBV7-2 and TRBJ1-5; D is uncertain. V lost 1 base and J lost 3, with 10 bases in between. Germline V CDR1 and CDR2: SGHTA, FQGNSA. The CDR3 extends over 15 amino acids. CDR3 protein: CASSLEGRDNQPQHF. The DNA for the CDR3 is TGTGCCAGCAGCTTAGAAGGAAGGGACAATCAGCCCCAGCATTTT. Looking up the rest from reference TRBV7-2 and TRBJ1-5 gives the full variable domain: GAGVSQSPSNKVTEKGKDVELRCDPISGHTALYWYRQSLGQGLEFLIYFQGNSAPDKSGLPSDRFSAERTGGSVSTLTIQRTQQEDSAVYLCASSLEGRDNQPQHFGDGTRLSIL.

The J gene is TRBJ2-7, the V gene TRBV5-6; TRBD2 is a possible D gene (7 bases). The CDR3 has 15 amino acids. Germline lookup yields CDR1 SGHDT and CDR2 YYEEEE. The V end was cut by 2 bases, the J end by 0 bases, with 12 bases between. The CDR3 spells CASSLGGGGSYEQYF. The CDR3 coding sequence is TGTGCCAGCAGCTTAGGCGGGGGCGGCTCCTACGAGCAGTACTTC.

The chain recombines TRBV30 with TRBJ1-6; no reliable D call. The CDR3 sequence is 16 residues long. Trimming took off 2 bases at V and 0 bases at J, with 11 bases between the two ends. CDR1 and CDR2 (germline): GTSNPN, SVGIG (reference sequence). CDR3 nucleotides: TGTGCCTGGAGTAGGGCGGGATTCTCCTATAATTCACCCCTCCACTTT. Its protein product is CAWSRAGFSYNSPLHF. Complete variable domain (other parts from reference TRBV30 and TRBJ1-6): SQTIHQWPATLVQPVGSPLSLECTVEGTSNPNLYWYRQAAGRGLQLLFYSVGIGQISSEVPQNLSASRPQDRQFILSSKKLLLSDSGFYLCAWSRAGFSYNSPLHFGNGTRLTVT.

The rearrangement links TRBV10-3 to TRBJ1-2; D gene ambiguous. Trimming pared 2 bases from V and 4 bases from J, leaving 14 bases between. CDR1 ENHRY and CDR2 SYGVKD come from the germline V gene. The CDR3 is made up of 15 amino acids. The CDR3 loop is CAISEGVSLGYGYTF. CDR3 DNA sequence: TGTGCCATCAGTGAGGGGGTATCCTTGGGCTATGGCTACACCTTC.

The rearrangement joins TRBV29-1 to TRBJ2-7; 7 nucleotides agree with TRBD1. CDR1 and CDR2 (germline): SQVTM, ANQGSEA. CDR3 size: 14 residues. V gave up 6 bases and J gave up 6 bases; unmatched junction bases: 14. CDR3 loop: CSVVSQGEPLEQYF. CDR3 DNA: TGCAGCGTGGTGAGTCAGGGGGAACCTCTCGAGCAGTACTTC.

This clone occurred once. V is TRBV30 and J is TRBJ1-1; D perhaps matches TRBD1 (5 bases). V lost 2 bases to trimming and J lost 4 bases, with 11 bases between them. The CDR3 has 13 residues. The V gene's germline CDR1 is GTSNPN and CDR2 SVGIG (reference sequence). The CDR3 DNA reads TGTGCCTGGAGTTCGGGGCCTCCCACTGAAGCTTTCTTT. This codes for CAWSSGPPTEAFF.

The gene calls are TRBV14 and TRBJ1-1; D is unresolved. The CDR3 length is 14 residues. V lost 3 bases and J lost 10, with 18 bases in between. In germline, CDR1 is SGHDN, CDR2 FVKESK. The CDR3 loop reads CASSHAALIGGAFF. CDR3 nucleotides: TGTGCCAGCAGCCACGCCGCACTGATCGGAGGAGCTTTCTTT.

This rearrangement joins TRBV6-5 to TRBJ1-1; 8 nucleotides agree with TRBD1. Trimming cost V 6 bases and J 1 base; bases outside gene matches: 7. This CDR3 contains 15 residues. Germline values: CDR1 MNHEY, CDR2 SVGAGI. The CDR3 DNA reads TGTGCCAGCAGATCTTCAGGGGGCTGGAACACTGAAGCTTTCTTT. This codes for CASRSSGGWNTEAFF.